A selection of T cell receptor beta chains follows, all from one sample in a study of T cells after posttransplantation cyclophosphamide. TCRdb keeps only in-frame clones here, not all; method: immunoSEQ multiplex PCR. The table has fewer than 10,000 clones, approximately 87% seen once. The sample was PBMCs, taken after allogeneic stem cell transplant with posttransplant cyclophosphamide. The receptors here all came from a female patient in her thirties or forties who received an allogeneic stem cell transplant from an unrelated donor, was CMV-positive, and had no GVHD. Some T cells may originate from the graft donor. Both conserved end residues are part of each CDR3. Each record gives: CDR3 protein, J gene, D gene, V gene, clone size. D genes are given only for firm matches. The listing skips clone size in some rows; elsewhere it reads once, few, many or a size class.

CDR3aa: CASSQAGGPEQYF; j_gene: TRBJ2-7; d_gene: TRBD2; v_gene: TRBV4-3; abundance: NA
CDR3aa: CASSIVGGGNGYTF; j_gene: TRBJ1-2; d_gene: TRBD1; v_gene: TRBV19; abundance: few
CDR3aa: CASSDPGLFGNTIYF; j_gene: TRBJ1-3; d_gene: NA; v_gene: TRBV25-1; abundance: once
CDR3aa: CASSEGQITDTQYF; j_gene: TRBJ2-3; d_gene: NA; v_gene: TRBV25-1; abundance: NA
CDR3aa: CSATQGDRGSYEQYF; j_gene: TRBJ2-7; d_gene: TRBD1; v_gene: TRBV29-1; abundance: NA
CDR3aa: CASSFGGAASPLHF; j_gene: TRBJ1-6; d_gene: NA; v_gene: TRBV27; abundance: NA
CDR3aa: CASRRQGSGTEAFF; j_gene: TRBJ1-1; d_gene: TRBD1; v_gene: TRBV27; abundance: few
CDR3aa: CASNMDRGNSPLHF; j_gene: TRBJ1-6; d_gene: TRBD1; v_gene: TRBV7-9; abundance: few
CDR3aa: CASSTWDRHYEQYF; j_gene: TRBJ2-7; d_gene: TRBD1; v_gene: TRBV7-8; abundance: NA
CDR3aa: CASSAGSGFNSPLHF; j_gene: TRBJ1-6; d_gene: NA; v_gene: TRBV25-1; abundance: NA
CDR3aa: CASSETSGGDQETQYF; j_gene: TRBJ2-5; d_gene: TRBD2; v_gene: TRBV2; abundance: NA
CDR3aa: CASIRGNTIYF; j_gene: TRBJ1-3; d_gene: NA; v_gene: TRBV6-5; abundance: NA
CDR3aa: CASSLWLGTDTQYF; j_gene: TRBJ2-3; d_gene: NA; v_gene: TRBV7-9; abundance: NA